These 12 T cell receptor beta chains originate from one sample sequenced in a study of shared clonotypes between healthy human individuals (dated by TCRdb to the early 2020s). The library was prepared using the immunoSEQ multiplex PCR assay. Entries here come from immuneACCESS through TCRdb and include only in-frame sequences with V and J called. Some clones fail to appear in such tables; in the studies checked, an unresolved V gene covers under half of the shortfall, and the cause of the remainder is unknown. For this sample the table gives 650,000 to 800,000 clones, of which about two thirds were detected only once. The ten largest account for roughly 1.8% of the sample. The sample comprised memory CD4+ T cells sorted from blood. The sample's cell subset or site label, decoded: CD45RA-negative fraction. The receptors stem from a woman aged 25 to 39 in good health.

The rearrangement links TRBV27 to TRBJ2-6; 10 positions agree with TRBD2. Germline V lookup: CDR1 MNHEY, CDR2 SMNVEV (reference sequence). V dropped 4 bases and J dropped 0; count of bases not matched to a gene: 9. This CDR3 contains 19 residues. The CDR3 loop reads CASSYVAGGLSSGANVLTF. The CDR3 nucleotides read TGTGCCAGCAGTTATGTAGCGGGAGGTTTGAGCTCTGGGGCCAACGTCCTGACTTTC. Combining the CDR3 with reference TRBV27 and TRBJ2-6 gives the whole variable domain EAQVTQNPRYLITVTGKKLTVTCSQNMNHEYMSWYRQDPGLGLRQIYYSMNVEVTDKGDVPEGYKVSRKEKRNFPLILESPSPNQTSLYFCASSYVAGGLSSGANVLTFGAGSRLTVL.

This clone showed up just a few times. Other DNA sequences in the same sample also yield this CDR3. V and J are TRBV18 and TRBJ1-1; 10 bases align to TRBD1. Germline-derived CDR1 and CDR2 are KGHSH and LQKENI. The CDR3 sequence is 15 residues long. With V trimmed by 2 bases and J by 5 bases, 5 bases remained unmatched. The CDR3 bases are TGTGCCAGCTCACCATCTAGACAGGGGGCTACTGAAGCTTTCTTT. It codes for CASSPSRQGATEAFF.

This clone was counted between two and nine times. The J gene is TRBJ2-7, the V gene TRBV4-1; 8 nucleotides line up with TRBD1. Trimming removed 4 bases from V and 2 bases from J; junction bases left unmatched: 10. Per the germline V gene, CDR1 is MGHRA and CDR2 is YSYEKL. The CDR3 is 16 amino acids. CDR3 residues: CASSPRGQGTTYEQYF. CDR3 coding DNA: TGCGCCAGCAGCCCACGAGGACAGGGCACGACCTACGAGCAGTACTTC.

CDR3 amino acids: CASAATGNPYGYTF. CDR3 bases: TGTGCTAGTGCCGCTACAGGGAACCCCTATGGCTACACCTTC. The rearrangement joins TRBV12-5 to TRBJ1-2, with D possibly matching TRBD1 (6 bases). This CDR3 has 14 amino acids. Trimming shortened V by 7 bases and J by 4 bases, and 16 bases separated the two germline ends. In germline, CDR1 is LGHNT, CDR2 FRNRAP.

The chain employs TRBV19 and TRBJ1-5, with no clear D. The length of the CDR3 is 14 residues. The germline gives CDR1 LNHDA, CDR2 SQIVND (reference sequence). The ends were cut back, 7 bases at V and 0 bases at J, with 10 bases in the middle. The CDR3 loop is CASNSANSNQPQHF. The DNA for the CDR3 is TGTGCCAGTAATAGTGCTAATAGCAATCAGCCCCAGCATTTT. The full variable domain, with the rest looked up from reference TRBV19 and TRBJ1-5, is DGGITQSPKYLFRKEGQNVTLSCEQNLNHDAMYWYRQDPGQGLRLIYYSQIVNDFQKGDIAEGYSVSREKKESFPLTVTSAQKNPTAFYLCASNSANSNQPQHFGDGTRLSIL.

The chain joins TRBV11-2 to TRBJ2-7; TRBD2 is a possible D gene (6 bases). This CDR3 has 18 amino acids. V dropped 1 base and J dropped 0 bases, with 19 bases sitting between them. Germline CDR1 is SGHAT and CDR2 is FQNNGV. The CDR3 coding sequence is TGTGCCAGCAGCTTAGGGAGGGGCCTGAGGCGGGACTCCTACGAGCAGTACTTC. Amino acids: CASSLGRGLRRDSYEQYF.

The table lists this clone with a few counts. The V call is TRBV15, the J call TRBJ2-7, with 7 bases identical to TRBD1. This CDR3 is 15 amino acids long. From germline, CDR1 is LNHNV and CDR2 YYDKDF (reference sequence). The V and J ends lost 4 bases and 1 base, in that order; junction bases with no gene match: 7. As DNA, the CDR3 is TGTGCCACCAGCAAGAGAGGGACAGAATCCTACGAGCAGTACTTC. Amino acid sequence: CATSKRGTESYEQYF.

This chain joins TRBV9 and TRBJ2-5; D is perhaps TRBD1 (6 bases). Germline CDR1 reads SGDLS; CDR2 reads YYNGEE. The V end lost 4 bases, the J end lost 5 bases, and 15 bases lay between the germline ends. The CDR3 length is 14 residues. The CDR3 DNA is TGTGCCAGCAGCCCCTCAGGGGTCACGGAGACCCAGTACTTC. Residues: CASSPSGVTETQYF.

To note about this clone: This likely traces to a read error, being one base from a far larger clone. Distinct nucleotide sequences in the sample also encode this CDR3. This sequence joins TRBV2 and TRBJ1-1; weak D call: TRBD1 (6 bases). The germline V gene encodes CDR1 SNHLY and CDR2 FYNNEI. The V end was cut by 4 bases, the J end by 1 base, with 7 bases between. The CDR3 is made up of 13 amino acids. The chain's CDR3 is CASSADRNTEAFF. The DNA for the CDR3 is TGTGCCAGCAGTGCGGACAGGAACACTGAAGCTTTCTTT. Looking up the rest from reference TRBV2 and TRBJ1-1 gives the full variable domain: EPEVTQTPSHQVTQMGQEVILRCVPISNHLYFYWYRQILGQKVEFLVSFYNNEISEKSEIFDDQFSVERPDGSNFTLKIRSTKLEDSAMYFCASSADRNTEAFFGQGTRLTVV.

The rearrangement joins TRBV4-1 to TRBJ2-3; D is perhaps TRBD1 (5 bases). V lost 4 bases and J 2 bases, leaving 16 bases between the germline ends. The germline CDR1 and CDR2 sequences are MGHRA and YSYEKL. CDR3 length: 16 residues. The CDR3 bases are TGCGCCAGCAGCCCAATGGGGCTTAAGTACACAGATACGCAGTATTTT. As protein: CASSPMGLKYTDTQYF.

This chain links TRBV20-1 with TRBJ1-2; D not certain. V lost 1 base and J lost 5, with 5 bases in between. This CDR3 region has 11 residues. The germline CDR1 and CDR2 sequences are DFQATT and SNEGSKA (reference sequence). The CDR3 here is CSARGVYGYTF. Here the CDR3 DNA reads TGCAGTGCTAGAGGGGTTTATGGCTACACCTTC.

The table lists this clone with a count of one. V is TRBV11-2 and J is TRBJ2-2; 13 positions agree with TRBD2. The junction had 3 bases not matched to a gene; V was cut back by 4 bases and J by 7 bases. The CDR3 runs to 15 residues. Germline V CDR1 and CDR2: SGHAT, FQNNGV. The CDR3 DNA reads TGTGCCAGCAGCTGGGGACTAGCGGGATACGGGGAGCTGTTTTTT. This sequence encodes CASSWGLAGYGELFF.